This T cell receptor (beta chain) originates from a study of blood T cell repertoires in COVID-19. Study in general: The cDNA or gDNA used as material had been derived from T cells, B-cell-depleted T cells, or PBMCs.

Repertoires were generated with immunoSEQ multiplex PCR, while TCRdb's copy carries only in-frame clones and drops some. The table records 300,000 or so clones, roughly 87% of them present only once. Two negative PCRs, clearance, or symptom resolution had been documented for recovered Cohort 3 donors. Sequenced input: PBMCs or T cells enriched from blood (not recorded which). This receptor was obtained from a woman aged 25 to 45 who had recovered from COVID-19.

In DNA, the CDR3 is TGTGCCAGCAGTTACCTCGGGACAGCCAACGAGCAGTACTTC. It translates to CASSYLGTANEQYF. The chain recombines TRBV6-6 with TRBJ2-7; 7 nucleotides align to TRBD1. This CDR3 contains 14 residues. Trimming cost V 2 bases and J 5 bases; bases outside gene matches: 6. CDR1 and CDR2 (germline): MNHNY, SVGAGI (reference sequence).